Listed below are T cell receptor beta chains from one sample, sequenced in a study of OX40 agonist ivuxolimab in advanced cancers. TCRdb's copy holds only in-frame clones and misses some; the assay was immunoSEQ multiplex PCR. The data contain tens of thousands of clones, 70% to 90% of them singletons. Material: CD4+ or CD8+ T cells sorted from blood, obtained in a trial of the OX40 agonist ivuxolimab. Receptors were obtained from an adult with an advanced solid tumor such as melanoma, head and neck, liver or kidney cancer. Each CDR3 is given with its conserved first and last residue. Each record gives: D gene, clone size, V gene, J gene, CDR3 DNA, CDR3 protein. D genes are given only for firm matches. Expanded clones are given a class, and other clones once, few, many or no size at all.

d_call: NA
clone_size: NA
v_call: TRBV6-5
j_call: TRBJ1-2
cdr3_nt: TGTGCCAGCAGCTCACAGAACTATGGCTACACCTTC
cdr3_aa: CASSSQNYGYTF

d_call: NA
clone_size: NA
v_call: TRBV6-6
j_call: TRBJ2-1
cdr3_nt: TGTGCCAGCCTCCTAAGAGGGACGAGTGAGCAGTTCTTC
cdr3_aa: CASLLRGTSEQFF

d_call: TRBD1
clone_size: NA
v_call: TRBV9
j_call: TRBJ2-3
cdr3_nt: TGTGCCAGCACCCGGGACAGGGGTACAGATACGCAGTATTTT
cdr3_aa: CASTRDRGTDTQYF

d_call: TRBD1
clone_size: NA
v_call: TRBV9
j_call: TRBJ1-4
cdr3_nt: TGTGCCAGCAGCGTAGGGGAGGGGGCAGGTGAAAAACTGTTTTTT
cdr3_aa: CASSVGEGAGEKLFF

d_call: NA
clone_size: NA
v_call: TRBV7-2
j_call: TRBJ1-2
cdr3_nt: TGTGCCAGCAGCTTAGCCCCGGGCATCTATGGCTACACCTTC
cdr3_aa: CASSLAPGIYGYTF

d_call: TRBD1
clone_size: NA
v_call: TRBV2
j_call: TRBJ2-7
cdr3_nt: TGTGCCAGCAGTTGGGACAGGGTTTGGTACGAGCAGTACTTC
cdr3_aa: CASSWDRVWYEQYF

d_call: NA
clone_size: NA
v_call: TRBV5-1
j_call: TRBJ2-1
cdr3_nt: TGCGCCAGCAGCTTTGACAGCCCAAGAGCCAATGAGCAGTTCTTC
cdr3_aa: CASSFDSPRANEQFF

d_call: NA
clone_size: NA
v_call: TRBV9
j_call: TRBJ1-3
cdr3_nt: TGTGCCAGCAGCGTAGTAGGGAGGGGTGGTAACACCATATATTTT
cdr3_aa: CASSVVGRGGNTIYF

d_call: NA
clone_size: once
v_call: TRBV29-1
j_call: TRBJ2-1
cdr3_nt: TGCAGCGTTGAAGATGTACGGGGGCCGGGTAATGAGCAGTTCTTC
cdr3_aa: CSVEDVRGPGNEQFF

d_call: TRBD1
clone_size: NA
v_call: TRBV6-6
j_call: TRBJ1-5
cdr3_nt: TGTGCCAGCAGGGTTTCGACAGGGGGCTTCAATCAGCCCCAGCATTTT
cdr3_aa: CASRVSTGGFNQPQHF

d_call: TRBD1
clone_size: NA
v_call: TRBV6-1
j_call: TRBJ1-2
cdr3_nt: TGTGCCAGCAGTGAATATTGGGGACAGGGGGGGTCGTATGGCTACACCTTC
cdr3_aa: CASSEYWGQGGSYGYTF

d_call: NA
clone_size: NA
v_call: TRBV18
j_call: TRBJ1-6
cdr3_nt: TGTGCCAGCTCACCTACGACAGCTCTAAATTCACCCCTCCACTTT
cdr3_aa: CASSPTTALNSPLHF

d_call: NA
clone_size: NA
v_call: TRBV6-4
j_call: TRBJ2-5
cdr3_nt: TGTGCCAGCAGTGACTCCCCCCGCGGACAGCAAGAGACCCAGTACTTC
cdr3_aa: CASSDSPRGQQETQYF

d_call: NA
clone_size: NA
v_call: TRBV6-5
j_call: TRBJ1-5
cdr3_nt: TGTGCCAGCAGCCCCGGGACACTTGGGGAGCCCCAGCATTTT
cdr3_aa: CASSPGTLGEPQHF

d_call: NA
clone_size: NA
v_call: TRBV7-9
j_call: TRBJ1-1
cdr3_nt: TGTGCCAGCAGCTCGCTCCGGGGGCGCGGCACTGAAGCTTTCTTT
cdr3_aa: CASSSLRGRGTEAFF

d_call: TRBD2
clone_size: once
v_call: TRBV6-6
j_call: TRBJ2-1
cdr3_nt: TGTGCCAGCAGTTACATGGGGGGGGGTTACAATGAGCAGTTCTTC
cdr3_aa: CASSYMGGGYNEQFF

d_call: NA
clone_size: once
v_call: TRBV14
j_call: TRBJ2-1
cdr3_nt: TGTGCCAGCAGCCTAACACCGAGCTCCTACAATGAGCAGTTCTTC
cdr3_aa: CASSLTPSSYNEQFF

d_call: TRBD1
clone_size: NA
v_call: TRBV7-2
j_call: TRBJ1-2
cdr3_nt: TGTGCCAGCAGCTCAACACAGGGGGGCCCCGGAGGCTACACCTTC
cdr3_aa: CASSSTQGGPGGYTF

d_call: TRBD1
clone_size: NA
v_call: TRBV6-6
j_call: TRBJ1-4
cdr3_nt: TGTGCCAGCAGGAGGGACAGGGCGGAAAAACTGTTTTTT
cdr3_aa: CASRRDRAEKLFF

d_call: TRBD1
clone_size: NA
v_call: TRBV6-6
j_call: TRBJ1-5
cdr3_nt: TGTGCCAGCGGTGGACAGGTAAATCAGCCCCAGCATTTT
cdr3_aa: CASGGQVNQPQHF

d_call: NA
clone_size: NA
v_call: TRBV27
j_call: TRBJ2-6
cdr3_nt: TGTGCCAGCAGTTTAGCGGAATACTCTGGGGCCAACGTCCTGACTTTC
cdr3_aa: CASSLAEYSGANVLTF

d_call: NA
clone_size: NA
v_call: TRBV9
j_call: TRBJ2-7
cdr3_nt: TGTGCCAGCAGCGTAGCCCCGAATCCGGGGGAGCAGTACTTC
cdr3_aa: CASSVAPNPGEQYF